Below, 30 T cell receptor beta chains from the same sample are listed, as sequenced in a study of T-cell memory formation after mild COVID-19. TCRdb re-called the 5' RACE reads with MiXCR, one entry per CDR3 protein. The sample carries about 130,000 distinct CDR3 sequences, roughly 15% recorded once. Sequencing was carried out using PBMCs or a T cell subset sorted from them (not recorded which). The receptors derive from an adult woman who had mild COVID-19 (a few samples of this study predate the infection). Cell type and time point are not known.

The CDR3 region is CASSPGRGGDTQYF. The CDR3 DNA is TGTGCCAGCAGCCCGGGTCGAGGGGGAGATACGCAGTATTTT. The chain joins TRBV7-2 to TRBJ2-3; D is possibly TRBD1 (6 bases). The CDR3 runs to 14 residues. Germline lookup yields CDR1 SGHTA and CDR2 FQGNSA. V gave up 5 bases and J gave up 5 bases, with 14 bases separating them.

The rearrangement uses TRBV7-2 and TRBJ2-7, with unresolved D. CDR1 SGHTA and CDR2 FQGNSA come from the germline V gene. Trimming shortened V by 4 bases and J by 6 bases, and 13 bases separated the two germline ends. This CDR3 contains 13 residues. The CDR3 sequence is CASSSTPWGEQYF. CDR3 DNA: TGTGCCAGCAGCTCCACTCCTTGGGGCGAGCAGTACTTC.

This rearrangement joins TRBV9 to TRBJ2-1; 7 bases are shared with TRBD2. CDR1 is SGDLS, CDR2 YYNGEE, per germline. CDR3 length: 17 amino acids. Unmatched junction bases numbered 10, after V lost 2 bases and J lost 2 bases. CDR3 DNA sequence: TGTGCCAGCAGCGTCGGAATAGCGGGCATCACCTACAATGAGCAGTTCTTC. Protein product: CASSVGIAGITYNEQFF.

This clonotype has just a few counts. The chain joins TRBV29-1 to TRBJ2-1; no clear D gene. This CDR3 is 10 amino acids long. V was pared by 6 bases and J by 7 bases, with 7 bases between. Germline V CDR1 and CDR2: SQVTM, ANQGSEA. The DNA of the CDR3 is TGCAGCGTCCTGGGGAATGAGCAGTTCTTC. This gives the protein CSVLGNEQFF.

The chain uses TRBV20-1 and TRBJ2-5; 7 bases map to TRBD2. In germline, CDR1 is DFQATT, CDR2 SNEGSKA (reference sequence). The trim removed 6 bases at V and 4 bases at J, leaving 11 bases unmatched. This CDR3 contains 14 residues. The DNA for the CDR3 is TGCAGTGCGGCCCCGGGCGGGAGTACAGAGACCCAGTACTTC. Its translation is CSAAPGGSTETQYF.

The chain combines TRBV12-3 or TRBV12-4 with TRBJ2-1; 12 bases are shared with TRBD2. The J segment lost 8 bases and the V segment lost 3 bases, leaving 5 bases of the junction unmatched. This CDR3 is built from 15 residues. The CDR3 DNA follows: TGTGCCAGCAGTTTGTCACTAGCGGGGGGCTATGAGCAGTTCTTC. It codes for CASSLSLAGGYEQFF.

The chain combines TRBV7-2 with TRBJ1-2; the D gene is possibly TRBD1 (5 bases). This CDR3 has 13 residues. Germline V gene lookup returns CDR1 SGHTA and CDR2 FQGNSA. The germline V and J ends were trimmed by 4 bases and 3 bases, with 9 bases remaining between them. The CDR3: CASSSDSYYGYTF. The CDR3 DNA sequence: TGTGCCAGCAGCTCCGACAGTTACTATGGCTACACCTTC.

The CDR3 protein is CASSREGTGGAGSYEQYF. In DNA, the CDR3 is TGTGCCAGTAGTCGCGAGGGGACAGGGGGCGCGGGATCCTACGAGCAGTACTTC. This chain links TRBV19 with TRBJ2-7; 12 bases match TRBD1. The CDR3 covers 18 residues. Looked up from germline, CDR1 is LNHDA and CDR2 is SQIVND (reference sequence). V lost 5 bases, J lost 1 base, and 12 bases stayed unmatched. The complete variable domain, with remaining parts taken from reference TRBV19 and TRBJ2-7, reads DGGITQSPKYLFRKEGQNVTLSCEQNLNHDAMYWYRQDPGQGLRLIYYSQIVNDFQKGDIAEGYSVSREKKESFPLTVTSAQKNPTAFYLCASSREGTGGAGSYEQYFGPGTRLTVT.

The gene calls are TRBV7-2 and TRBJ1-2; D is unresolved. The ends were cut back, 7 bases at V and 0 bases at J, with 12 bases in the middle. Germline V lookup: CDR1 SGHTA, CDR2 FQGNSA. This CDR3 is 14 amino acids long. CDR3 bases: TGTGCCAGCACCCTCGGAGATACTAACTATGGCTACACCTTC. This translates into CASTLGDTNYGYTF.

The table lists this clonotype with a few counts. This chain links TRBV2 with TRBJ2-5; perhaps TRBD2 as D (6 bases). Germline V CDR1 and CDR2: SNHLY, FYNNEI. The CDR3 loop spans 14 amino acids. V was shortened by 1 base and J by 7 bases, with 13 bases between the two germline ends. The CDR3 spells CASSEGWRGGTQYF. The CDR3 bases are TGTGCCAGCAGTGAAGGATGGCGGGGTGGGACCCAGTACTTC.

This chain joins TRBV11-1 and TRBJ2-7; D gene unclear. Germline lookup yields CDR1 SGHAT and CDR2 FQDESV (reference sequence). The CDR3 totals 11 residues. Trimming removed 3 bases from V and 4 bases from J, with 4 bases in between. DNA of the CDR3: TGTGCCAGCAGCTTCGATTACGAGCAGTACTTC. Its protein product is CASSFDYEQYF.

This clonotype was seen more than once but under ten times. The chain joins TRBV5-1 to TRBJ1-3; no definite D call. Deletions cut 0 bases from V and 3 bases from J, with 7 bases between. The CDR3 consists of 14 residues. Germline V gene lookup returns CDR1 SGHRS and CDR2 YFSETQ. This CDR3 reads CASSLEGFGNTIYF. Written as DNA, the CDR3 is TGCGCCAGCAGCTTGGAAGGGTTTGGAAACACCATATATTTT.

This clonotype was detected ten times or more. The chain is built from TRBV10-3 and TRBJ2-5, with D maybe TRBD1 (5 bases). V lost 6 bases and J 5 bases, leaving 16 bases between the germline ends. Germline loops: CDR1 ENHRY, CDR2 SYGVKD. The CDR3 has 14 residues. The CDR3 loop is CAISKGDARETQYF. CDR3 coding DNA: TGTGCCATCAGCAAAGGGGATGCCCGGGAGACCCAGTACTTC.

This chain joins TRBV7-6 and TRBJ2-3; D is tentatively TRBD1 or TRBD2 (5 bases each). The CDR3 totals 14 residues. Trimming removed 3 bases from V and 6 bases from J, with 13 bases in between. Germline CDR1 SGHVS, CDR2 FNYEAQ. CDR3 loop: CASSFGTRPDTQYF. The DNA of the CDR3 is TGTGCCAGCAGCTTCGGGACCAGACCGGATACGCAGTATTTT.

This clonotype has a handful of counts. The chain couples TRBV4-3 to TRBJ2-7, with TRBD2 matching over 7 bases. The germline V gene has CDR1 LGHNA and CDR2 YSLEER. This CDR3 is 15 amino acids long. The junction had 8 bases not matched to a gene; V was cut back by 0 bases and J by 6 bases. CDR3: CASSQERAQRGEQYF. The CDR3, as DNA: TGCGCCAGCAGCCAAGAGAGGGCTCAGCGGGGCGAGCAGTACTTC.

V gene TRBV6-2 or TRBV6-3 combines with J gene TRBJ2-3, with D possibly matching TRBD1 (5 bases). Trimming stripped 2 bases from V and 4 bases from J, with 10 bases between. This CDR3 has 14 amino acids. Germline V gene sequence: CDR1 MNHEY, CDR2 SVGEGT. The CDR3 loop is CASSYPGSADTQYF. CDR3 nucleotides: TGTGCCAGCAGTTACCCAGGGTCCGCAGATACGCAGTATTTT.

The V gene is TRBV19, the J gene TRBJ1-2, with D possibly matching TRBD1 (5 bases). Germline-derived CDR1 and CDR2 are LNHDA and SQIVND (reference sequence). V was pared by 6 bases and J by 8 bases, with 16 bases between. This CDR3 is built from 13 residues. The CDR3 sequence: CASSFEGLRGYTF. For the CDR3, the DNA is TGTGCCAGTAGCTTCGAGGGACTCCGAGGCTACACCTTC.

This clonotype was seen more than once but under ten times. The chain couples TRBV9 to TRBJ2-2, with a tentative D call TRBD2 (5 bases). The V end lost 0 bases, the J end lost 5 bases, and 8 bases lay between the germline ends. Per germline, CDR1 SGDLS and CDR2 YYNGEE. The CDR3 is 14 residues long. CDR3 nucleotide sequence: TGTGCCAGCAGCGTAGGCGGGTTGACCGGGGAGCTGTTTTTT. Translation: CASSVGGLTGELFF.

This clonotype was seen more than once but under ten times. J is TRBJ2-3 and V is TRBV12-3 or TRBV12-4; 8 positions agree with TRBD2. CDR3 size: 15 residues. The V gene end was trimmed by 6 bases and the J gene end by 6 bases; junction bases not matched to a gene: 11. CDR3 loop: CASRLTGGAADTQYF. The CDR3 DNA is TGTGCCAGCAGACTTACCGGGGGGGCCGCGGATACGCAGTATTTT.

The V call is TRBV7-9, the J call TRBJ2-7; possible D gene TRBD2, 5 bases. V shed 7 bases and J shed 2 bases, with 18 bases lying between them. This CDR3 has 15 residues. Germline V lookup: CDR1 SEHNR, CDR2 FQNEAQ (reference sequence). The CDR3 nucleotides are TGTGCCAGCACCCCCGGCGCTTGGGGAGCCTACGAGCAGTACTTC. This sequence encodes CASTPGAWGAYEQYF. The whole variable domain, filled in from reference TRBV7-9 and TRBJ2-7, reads DTGVSQNPRHKITKRGQNVTFRCDPISEHNRLYWYRQTLGQGPEFLTYFQNEAQLEKSRLLSDRFSAERPKGSFSTLEIQRTEQGDSAMYLCASTPGAWGAYEQYFGPGTRLTVT.

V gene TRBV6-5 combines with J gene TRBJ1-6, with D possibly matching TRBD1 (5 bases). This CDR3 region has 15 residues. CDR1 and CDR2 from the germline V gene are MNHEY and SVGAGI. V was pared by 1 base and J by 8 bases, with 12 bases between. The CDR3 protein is CASSYWVGVDSPLHF. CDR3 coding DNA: TGTGCCAGCAGTTACTGGGTGGGGGTAGATTCACCCCTCCACTTT.

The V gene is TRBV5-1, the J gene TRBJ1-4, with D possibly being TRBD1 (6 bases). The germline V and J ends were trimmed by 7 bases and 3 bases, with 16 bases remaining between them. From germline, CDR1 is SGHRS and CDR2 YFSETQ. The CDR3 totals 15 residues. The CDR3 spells CASGTGSSANEKLFF. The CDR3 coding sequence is TGCGCCAGCGGCACAGGGAGTTCAGCTAATGAAAAACTGTTTTTT.

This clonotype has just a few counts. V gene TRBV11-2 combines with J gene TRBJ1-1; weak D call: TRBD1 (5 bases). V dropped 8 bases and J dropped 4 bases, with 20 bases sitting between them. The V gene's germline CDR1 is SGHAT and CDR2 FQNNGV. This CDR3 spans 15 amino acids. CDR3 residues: CASSIHRGSTTEAFF. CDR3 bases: TGTGCCAGCTCGATACATCGGGGGTCCACCACTGAAGCTTTCTTT.

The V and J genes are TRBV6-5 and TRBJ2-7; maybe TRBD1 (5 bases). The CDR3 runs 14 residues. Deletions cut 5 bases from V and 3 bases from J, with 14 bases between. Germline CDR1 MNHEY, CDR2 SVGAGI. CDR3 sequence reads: CASSATGTGYEQYF. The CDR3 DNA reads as TGTGCCAGCAGTGCCACGGGTACAGGCTACGAGCAGTACTTC.

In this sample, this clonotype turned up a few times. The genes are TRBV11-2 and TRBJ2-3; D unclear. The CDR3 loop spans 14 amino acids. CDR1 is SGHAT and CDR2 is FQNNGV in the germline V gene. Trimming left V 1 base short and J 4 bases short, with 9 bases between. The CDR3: CASSLVGGADTQYF. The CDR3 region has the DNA TGTGCCAGCAGCTTAGTGGGTGGGGCAGATACGCAGTATTTT.

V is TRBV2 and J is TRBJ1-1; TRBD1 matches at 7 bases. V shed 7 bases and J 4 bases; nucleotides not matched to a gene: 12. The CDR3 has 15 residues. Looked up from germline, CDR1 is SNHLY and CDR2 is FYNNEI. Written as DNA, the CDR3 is TGTGCCAGCAAACCAACATCGACAGGGTTCACTGAAGCTTTCTTT. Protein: CASKPTSTGFTEAFF.

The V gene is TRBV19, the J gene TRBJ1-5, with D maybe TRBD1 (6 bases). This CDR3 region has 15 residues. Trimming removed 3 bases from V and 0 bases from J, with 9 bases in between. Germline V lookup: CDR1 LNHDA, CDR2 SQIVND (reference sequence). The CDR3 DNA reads TGTGCCAGTAGTATCACAGGGTATAGCAATCAGCCCCAGCATTTT. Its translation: CASSITGYSNQPQHF.

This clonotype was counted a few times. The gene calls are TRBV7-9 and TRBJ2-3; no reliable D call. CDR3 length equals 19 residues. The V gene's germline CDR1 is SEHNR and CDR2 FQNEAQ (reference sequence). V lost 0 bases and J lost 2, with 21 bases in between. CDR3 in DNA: TGTGCCAGCAGCTTAGCCCGGCCCTCCGGACGGCCCTCCACAGATACGCAGTATTTT. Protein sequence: CASSLARPSGRPSTDTQYF. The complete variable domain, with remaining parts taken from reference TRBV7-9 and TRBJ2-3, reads DTGVSQNPRHKITKRGQNVTFRCDPISEHNRLYWYRQTLGQGPEFLTYFQNEAQLEKSRLLSDRFSAERPKGSFSTLEIQRTEQGDSAMYLCASSLARPSGRPSTDTQYFGPGTRLTVL.

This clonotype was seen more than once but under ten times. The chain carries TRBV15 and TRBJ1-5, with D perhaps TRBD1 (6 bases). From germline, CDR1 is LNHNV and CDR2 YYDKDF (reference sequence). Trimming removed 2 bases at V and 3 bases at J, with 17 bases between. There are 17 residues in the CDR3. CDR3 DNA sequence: TGTGCCACCAGCAGACGGGGTTGGCGGGACACCAATCAGCCCCAGCATTTT. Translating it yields CATSRRGWRDTNQPQHF.

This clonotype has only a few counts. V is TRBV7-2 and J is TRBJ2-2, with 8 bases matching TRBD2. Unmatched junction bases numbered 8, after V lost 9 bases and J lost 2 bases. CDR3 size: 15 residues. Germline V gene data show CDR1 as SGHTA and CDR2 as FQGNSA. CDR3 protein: CASTRGGGNTGELFF. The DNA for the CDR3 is TGTGCCAGTACCCGGGGGGGGGGCAACACCGGGGAGCTGTTTTTT. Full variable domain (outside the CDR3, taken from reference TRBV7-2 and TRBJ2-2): GAGVSQSPSNKVTEKGKDVELRCDPISGHTALYWYRQSLGQGLEFLIYFQGNSAPDKSGLPSDRFSAERTGGSVSTLTIQRTQQEDSAVYLCASTRGGGNTGELFFGEGSRLTVL.